This passage covers 21 T cell receptor beta chains from one sample sequenced in a study of regulatory T cells in long-lasting Graves disease (dated by TCRdb to 2020 to 2023). The library was generated by multiplex PCR. The sequencer listed for this sample is Illumina HiSeq 4000. TCR beta libraries were built with iRepertoire HTBI primers and Arm-PCR amplification of CDR3 regions. TCRdb passed the public sequencing reads through fastp at Q25 and MiXCR, retaining productive beta sequences. A single entry per CDR3 protein holds the most common genes and DNA from its merged rows. This sample lists about 660,000 distinct CDR3 sequences; approximately 31% were detected once. The ten largest clones add up to around 40% of the sample. The time point label, read with the paper, signifies: persistent/refractory GD, antithyroid drugs over 5 years with positive TRAb. RNA was extracted from PBMCs in TRIzol for both TCR sequencing and RNA sequencing.

The material sequenced was peripheral blood mononuclear cells (PBMCs), taken when the disease was refractory, from a patient treated with antithyroid drugs. The origin of the receptors is a female donor with Graves disease.

The chain joins TRBV19 to TRBJ1-5; 8 bases fit TRBD1. Germline V gives CDR1 LNHDA, CDR2 SQIVND (reference sequence). This CDR3 spans 15 amino acids. The V segment lost 5 bases and the J segment 2 bases; nucleotides outside the gene matches: 5. CDR3 bases: TGTGCCAGTAGTGATGAGACAGGGGGCAATCAGCCCCAGCATTTT. Protein: CASSDETGGNQPQHF.

This chain connects TRBV19 to TRBJ1-3; the D is unclear. V shed 7 bases and J shed 0 bases, with 7 bases lying between them. The CDR3 totals 13 residues. Germline CDR1 is LNHDA and CDR2 is SQIVND (reference sequence). CDR3 sequence (DNA): TGTGCCAGTAAAGAAAACTCTGGAAACACCATATATTTT. This gives the protein CASKENSGNTIYF.

The chain is built from TRBV19 and TRBJ2-7; D unresolved. Trimming pared 7 bases from V and 2 bases from J, leaving 9 bases between. The CDR3 has 12 residues. Germline V gene lookup returns CDR1 LNHDA and CDR2 SQIVND (reference sequence). The CDR3 protein is CASISPTYEQYF. The CDR3 DNA reads TGTGCCAGTATTTCGCCCACCTACGAGCAGTACTTC.

The gene calls are TRBV3-1 and TRBJ2-3; D ambiguous. V was cut by 0 bases and J by 0 bases, with 4 bases left in between. CDR1 and CDR2 (germline): LGHDT, YNNKEL (reference sequence). The CDR3 runs 14 residues. CDR3: CASSQDPSTDTQYF. CDR3 DNA: TGTGCCAGCAGCCAAGATCCTAGCACAGATACGCAGTATTTT.

The chain is built from TRBV20-1 and TRBJ1-5; D gene unclear. The V end lost 0 bases, the J end lost 4 bases, and 4 bases lay between the germline ends. The CDR3 is 12 amino acids. Germline values: CDR1 DFQATT, CDR2 SNEGSKA (reference sequence). As DNA, the CDR3 is TGCAGTGCTAGAGAGTCAAATCAGCCCCAGCATTTT. Amino acid sequence: CSARESNQPQHF.

This chain uses TRBV5-6 with TRBJ1-4; 8 nucleotides match TRBD1. CDR1 and CDR2 from the germline V gene are SGHDT and YYEEEE. The J segment lost 7 bases and the V segment lost 0 bases, leaving 5 bases of the junction unmatched. The CDR3 covers 15 residues. In DNA, the CDR3 is TGTGCCAGCAGCTTGGCTGGACAGGGAAGTGAAAAACTGTTTTTT. This gives the protein CASSLAGQGSEKLFF.

This clonotype came up many times. CDR3 coding DNA: TGTGCCAGCAGTTACTCCCGGGGTGAAGCTTTCTTT. Encoded protein: CASSYSRGEAFF. V gene TRBV6-2 or TRBV6-3 combines with J gene TRBJ1-1, with unresolved D. Germline V gene lookup returns CDR1 MNHEY and CDR2 SVGEGT. The CDR3 spans 12 residues. Between the trimmed V and J ends, which lost 0 bases and 7 bases, there was a span of 6 bases.

V usage is TRBV6-2 or TRBV6-3 and J usage is TRBJ1-1; D uncertain. The V end lost 5 bases, the J end lost 12 bases, and 22 bases lay between the germline ends. The germline V gene has CDR1 MNHEY and CDR2 SVGEGT. The CDR3 length is 14 residues. CDR3 nucleotides: TGTGCCAGCAGTGAAGTAGGGTTGAACACTGAGACTTTCTTT. It specifies CASSEVGLNTETFF.

The chain links TRBV7-9 to TRBJ1-2, with a possible D match to TRBD1 (6 bases). The CDR3 contains 15 residues. Deletions cut 8 bases from V and 3 bases from J, with 19 bases between. Germline CDR1 and CDR2: SEHNR and FQNEAQ (reference sequence). The DNA for the CDR3 is TGTGCCAGCGGAGGAACAGGGCTATTCGACTATGGCTACACCTTC. Its protein product is CASGGTGLFDYGYTF.

The sample holds a few counts of this clonotype. The rearrangement joins TRBV2 to TRBJ1-5, with D hard to call. Trimming cost V 4 bases and J 4 bases, with 11 bases left between them. This CDR3 spans 14 amino acids. Per germline, CDR1 SNHLY and CDR2 FYNNEI. The CDR3 loop reads CASSGSRQNQPQHF. In DNA form, the CDR3 reads TGTGCCAGCAGTGGGTCCAGGCAAAATCAGCCCCAGCATTTT.

The chain links TRBV7-9 to TRBJ2-7, with a tentative D call TRBD1 (5 bases). The CDR3 is 13 amino acids. CDR1 and CDR2 from the germline V gene are SEHNR and FQNEAQ (reference sequence). V was trimmed by 4 bases and J by 2 bases, leaving 9 bases between them. In nucleotides, the CDR3 is TGTGCCAGCAGCTCGACAGCCGCCTACGAGCAGTACTTC. Amino acids: CASSSTAAYEQYF. The variable domain in full, with the rest retrieved from reference TRBV7-9 and TRBJ2-7, is DTGVSQNPRHKITKRGQNVTFRCDPISEHNRLYWYRQTLGQGPEFLTYFQNEAQLEKSRLLSDRFSAERPKGSFSTLEIQRTEQGDSAMYLCASSSTAAYEQYFGPGTRLTVT.

This chain's CDR3 is CASGLITSGREVPGELFF. CDR3 nucleotide sequence: TGTGCTAGTGGTTTGATTACTAGCGGGAGGGAAGTGCCCGGGGAGCTGTTTTTT. V gene TRBV12-5 combines with J gene TRBJ2-2, with 13 bases fitting TRBD2. Unmatched junction bases numbered 9, after V lost 2 bases and J lost 6 bases. Germline V gene data show CDR1 as LGHNT and CDR2 as FRNRAP. This CDR3 comprises 18 residues.

A few counts support this clonotype. This chain uses TRBV20-1 with TRBJ2-2; perhaps TRBD1 as D (5 bases). The CDR3 is 13 amino acids. Germline V gene sequence: CDR1 DFQATT, CDR2 SNEGSKA (reference sequence). The V end was cut by 6 bases, the J end by 0 bases, with 8 bases between. The DNA for the CDR3 is TGCAGTGCCGCGACAGCGAACACCGGGGAGCTGTTTTTT. Protein sequence: CSAATANTGELFF.

The J gene is TRBJ2-7, the V gene TRBV28; TRBD1 or TRBD2 may be the D gene (5 bases each). The CDR3 loop spans 17 amino acids. The V and J ends lost 7 bases and 3 bases respectively, with 25 bases between them. CDR1 MDHEN and CDR2 SYDVKM come from the germline V gene. The CDR3 region has the DNA TGTGCCAGCAACACGACACCTACGTGGGGCGCGGGCTACGAGCAGTACTTC. This encodes CASNTTPTWGAGYEQYF.

The sample holds many counts of this clonotype. The rearrangement joins TRBV2 to TRBJ1-1; the D is unclear. The CDR3 is made up of 12 amino acids. The germline V gene encodes CDR1 SNHLY and CDR2 FYNNEI. V shed 5 bases and J shed 1 base, with 5 bases lying between them. The CDR3 protein is CASSRQNTEAFF. The CDR3 nucleotides read TGTGCCAGCAGTCGACAGAACACTGAAGCTTTCTTT.

The J gene is TRBJ2-3, the V gene TRBV12-3 or TRBV12-4, with 11 bases lining up with TRBD2. This CDR3 has 16 amino acids. V lost 5 bases and J lost 0; bases outside the gene matches: 4. The CDR3 bases are TGTGCCAGCAGTCCCCGACTAGCGGGGAGCACAGATACGCAGTATTTT. This gives the protein CASSPRLAGSTDTQYF.

This clonotype was found a few times. This chain connects TRBV11-2 to TRBJ2-7, with D perhaps TRBD1 (5 bases). Germline values: CDR1 SGHAT, CDR2 FQNNGV. CDR3 size: 15 residues. V was cut by 1 base and J by 0 bases, with 10 bases left in between. Here the CDR3 DNA reads TGTGCCAGCAGCTTAGTAGTGACAGCCTCCTACGAGCAGTACTTC. Protein sequence: CASSLVVTASYEQYF.

This clonotype was counted ten times or more. The gene calls are TRBV5-1 and TRBJ2-7; 7 bases align to TRBD1. The CDR3 is 14 amino acids. The J segment lost 3 bases and the V segment lost 4 bases, leaving 7 bases of the junction unmatched. Germline V gene lookup returns CDR1 SGHRS and CDR2 YFSETQ. DNA of the CDR3: TGCGCCAGCAGCCGAGACAGGGTTGGCTACGAGCAGTACTTC. Translated, it gives CASSRDRVGYEQYF.

This clonotype was observed many times. The chain employs TRBV28 and TRBJ1-2; 8 positions match TRBD1. CDR3 length: 13 residues. Per the germline V gene, CDR1 is MDHEN and CDR2 is SYDVKM. The trim removed 6 bases at V and 7 bases at J, leaving 7 bases unmatched. In DNA form, the CDR3 reads TGTGCCAGCAGAAGGACAGGGACATTTGGCTACACCTTC. Its protein is CASRRTGTFGYTF.

This clonotype came up many times. The V and J genes are TRBV12-3 or TRBV12-4 and TRBJ1-2; the match to TRBD1 covers 8 bases. V lost 5 bases and J lost 2; bases outside the gene matches: 4. The CDR3 extends over 14 amino acids. For the CDR3, the DNA is TGTGCCAGCAGTCAAGGGACAGGCAACTATGGCTACACCTTC. This translates into CASSQGTGNYGYTF.

The chain couples TRBV7-6 to TRBJ2-2, with TRBD2 matching over 14 bases. This CDR3 region has 17 residues. The germline V gene has CDR1 SGHVS and CDR2 FNYEAQ. V lost 5 bases, J lost 5 bases, and 7 bases stayed unmatched. The CDR3 nucleotides are TGTGCCAGCAGCGGGGGACTAGCGGGAGTGAGAACCGGGGAGCTGTTTTTT. This codes for CASSGGLAGVRTGELFF. Based on the CDR3 plus reference TRBV7-6 and TRBJ2-2, the full variable domain is GAGVSQSPRYKVTKRGQDVALRCDPISGHVSLYWYRQALGQGPEFLTYFNYEAQQDKSGLPNDRFSAERPEGSISTLTIQRTEQRDSAMYRCASSGGLAGVRTGELFFGEGSRLTVL.